The clone carrying this T cell receptor beta chain was counted a few times. The antigen is not known. This specimen comes from a study of early T cells in non-severe SARS-CoV-2 infection. About the research overall: The authors sequenced bulk RNA from unsorted whole blood, leaving chains unpaired. Study-wide findings and caveats: The matching step, a VDJdb search, favored anti-spike CD8 responses and missed private and CD4 specificities.

Unique molecular identifiers were added to individual cDNA molecules. Each CDR3 protein is one row after TCRdb ran MiXCR on the 5' RACE reads. The data show 87,000 or so distinct CDR3 sequences, roughly an eighth seen once. Deletions cut 7 bases from V and 6 bases from J, with 10 bases between. CDR3 length equals 11 residues. Germline V lookup: CDR1 SNHLY, CDR2 FYNNEI. The clonotype was recovered from an adult who was a healthcare worker with PCR-confirmed SARS-CoV-2 infection or an uninfected control (not recorded which). V gene TRBV2 combines with J gene TRBJ2-7; no clear D. The material sequenced was whole blood. CDR3 region: CASNRVSEQYF. CDR3 in DNA: TGTGCCAGCAATAGGGTCTCCGAGCAGTACTTC.